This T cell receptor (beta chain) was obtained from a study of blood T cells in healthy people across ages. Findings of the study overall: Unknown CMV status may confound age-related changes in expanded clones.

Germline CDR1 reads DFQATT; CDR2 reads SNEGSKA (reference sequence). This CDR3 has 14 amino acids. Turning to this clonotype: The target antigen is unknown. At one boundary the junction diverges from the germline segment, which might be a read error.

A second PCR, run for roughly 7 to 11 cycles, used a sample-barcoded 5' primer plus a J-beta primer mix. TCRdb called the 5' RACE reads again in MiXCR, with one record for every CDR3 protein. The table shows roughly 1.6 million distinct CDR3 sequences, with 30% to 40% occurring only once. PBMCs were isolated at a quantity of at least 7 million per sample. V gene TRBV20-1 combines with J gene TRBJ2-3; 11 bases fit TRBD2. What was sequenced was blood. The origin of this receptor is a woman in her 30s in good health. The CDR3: CNALAGGSTDTQYF. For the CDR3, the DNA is TGCAATGCTTTAGCGGGAGGGAGCACAGATACGCAGTATTTT.